This TCR beta chain was observed in a study of blood T cells in healthy people across ages. General observations from the study: Changes seen in expanded clonotypes were possibly confounded by donor CMV status left unknown.

PCR was performed a second time for roughly 7 to 11 cycles using a sample-barcoded 5' primer and a J-beta primer mix. TCRdb itself ran the 5' RACE reads through MiXCR, one entry per CDR3 protein. Of some 700,000 distinct CDR3 sequences listed, about 24% are singletons. This CDR3 contains 11 residues. The V gene lost 1 base and the J gene lost 11 bases, with 7 bases spanning the gap. Germline CDR1 reads SNHLY; CDR2 reads FYNNEI. In its sample, this clonotype was seen a few times. Its cognate antigen is unknown. The sequenced sample was blood. This chain joins TRBV2 and TRBJ2-3; D remains ambiguous. The clonotype originates from a man between 70 and 80 years old in good health. The CDR3 loop is CASSEGGMQYF. The CDR3 region has the DNA TGTGCCAGCAGTGAAGGGGGTATGCAGTATTTT.